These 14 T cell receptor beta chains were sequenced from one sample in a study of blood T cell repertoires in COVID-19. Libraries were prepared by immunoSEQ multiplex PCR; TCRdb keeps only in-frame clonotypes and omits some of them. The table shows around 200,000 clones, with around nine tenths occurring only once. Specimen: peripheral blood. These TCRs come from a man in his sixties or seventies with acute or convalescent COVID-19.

This CDR3 reads CAIRPGGGRETQYF. The CDR3 nucleotides are TGTGCCATCAGACCCGGGGGCGGGAGAGAGACCCAGTACTTC. The chain is built from TRBV10-3 and TRBJ2-5; D is perhaps TRBD2 (7 bases). The CDR3 has 14 amino acids. Trimming stripped 6 bases from V and 4 bases from J, with 15 bases between. CDR1 and CDR2 from the germline V gene are ENHRY and SYGVKD.

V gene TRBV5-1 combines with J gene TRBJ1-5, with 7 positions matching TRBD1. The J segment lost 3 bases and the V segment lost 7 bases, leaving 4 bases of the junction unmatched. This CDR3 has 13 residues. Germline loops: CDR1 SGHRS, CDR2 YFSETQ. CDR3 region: CASDDRVNQPQHF. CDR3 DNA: TGCGCCAGCGATGACAGGGTCAATCAGCCCCAGCATTTT.

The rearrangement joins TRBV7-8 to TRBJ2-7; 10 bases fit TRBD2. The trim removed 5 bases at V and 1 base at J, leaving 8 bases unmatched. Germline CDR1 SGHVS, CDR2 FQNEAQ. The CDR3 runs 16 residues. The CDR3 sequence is CASSMEISGGSYEQYF. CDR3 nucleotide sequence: TGTGCCAGCAGCATGGAAATTAGCGGGGGGTCCTACGAGCAGTACTTC. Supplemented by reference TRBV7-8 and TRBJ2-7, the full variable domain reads GAGVSQSPRYKVAKRGQDVALRCDPISGHVSLFWYQQALGQGPEFLTYFQNEAQLDKSGLPSDRFFAERPEGSVSTLKIQRTQQEDSAVYLCASSMEISGGSYEQYFGPGTRLTVT.

This CDR3 is CASSRPRLAGLTDTQYF. The CDR3, as DNA: TGTGCCAGCAGCCGCCCCCGACTAGCGGGACTCACAGATACGCAGTATTTT. This sequence joins TRBV11-2 and TRBJ2-3; 11 nucleotides agree with TRBD2. From germline, CDR1 is SGHAT and CDR2 FQNNGV. CDR3 length equals 17 residues. V trimming: 5 bases; J trimming: 2 bases; junction bases outside the gene matches: 9. Supplemented by reference TRBV11-2 and TRBJ2-3, the full variable domain reads EAGVAQSPRYKIIEKRQSVAFWCNPISGHATLYWYQQILGQGPKLLIQFQNNGVVDDSQLPKDRFSAERLKGVDSTLKIQPAKLEDSAVYLCASSRPRLAGLTDTQYFGPGTRLTVL.

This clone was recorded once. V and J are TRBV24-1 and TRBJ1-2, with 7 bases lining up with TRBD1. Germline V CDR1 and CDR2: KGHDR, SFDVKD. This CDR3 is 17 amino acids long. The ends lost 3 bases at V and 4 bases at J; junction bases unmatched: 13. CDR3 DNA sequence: TGTGCCACCAGTGATGGGCCAGGGGGAGAGCAGGGCTATGGCTACACCTTC. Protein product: CATSDGPGGEQGYGYTF.

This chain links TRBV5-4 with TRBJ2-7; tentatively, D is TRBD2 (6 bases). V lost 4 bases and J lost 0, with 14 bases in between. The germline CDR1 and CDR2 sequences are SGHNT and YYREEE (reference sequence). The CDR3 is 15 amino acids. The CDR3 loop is CASSASRDFSYEQYF. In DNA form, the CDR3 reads TGTGCCAGCAGCGCAAGCCGGGACTTCTCCTACGAGCAGTACTTC.

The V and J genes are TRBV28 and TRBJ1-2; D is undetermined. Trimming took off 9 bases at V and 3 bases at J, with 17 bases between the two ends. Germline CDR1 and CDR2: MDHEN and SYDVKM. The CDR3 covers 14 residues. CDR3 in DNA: TGTGCCAGTGCGGAGGGAAACCTTGACTATGGCTACACCTTC. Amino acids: CASAEGNLDYGYTF.

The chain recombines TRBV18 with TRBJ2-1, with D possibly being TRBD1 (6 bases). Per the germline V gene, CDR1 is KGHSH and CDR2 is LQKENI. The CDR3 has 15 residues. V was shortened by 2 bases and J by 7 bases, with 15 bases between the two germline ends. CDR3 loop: CASSPAVQGKNEQFF. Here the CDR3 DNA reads TGTGCCAGCTCACCAGCGGTACAGGGAAAAAATGAGCAGTTCTTC.

CDR3: CATSPQGNQPQHF. The CDR3 bases are TGTGCCACCAGTCCTCAGGGGAATCAGCCCCAGCATTTT. This chain links TRBV24-1 with TRBJ1-5, with D perhaps matching TRBD1 (6 bases). This CDR3 has 13 amino acids. Per germline, CDR1 KGHDR and CDR2 SFDVKD. Trimming left V 6 bases short and J 4 bases short, with 9 bases between.

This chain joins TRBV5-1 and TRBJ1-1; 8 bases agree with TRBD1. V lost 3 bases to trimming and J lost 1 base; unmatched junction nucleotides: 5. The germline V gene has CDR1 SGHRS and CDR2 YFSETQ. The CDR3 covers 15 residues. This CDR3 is CASSSLGTGNTEAFF. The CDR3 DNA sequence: TGCGCCAGCAGCTCGCTAGGGACAGGGAACACTGAAGCTTTCTTT.

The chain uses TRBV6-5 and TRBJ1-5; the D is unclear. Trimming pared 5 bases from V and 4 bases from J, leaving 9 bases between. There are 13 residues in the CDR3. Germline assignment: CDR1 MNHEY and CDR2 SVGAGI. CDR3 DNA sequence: TGTGCCAGCAGTCTAGAGGTAAATCAGCCCCAGCATTTT. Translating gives CASSLEVNQPQHF.

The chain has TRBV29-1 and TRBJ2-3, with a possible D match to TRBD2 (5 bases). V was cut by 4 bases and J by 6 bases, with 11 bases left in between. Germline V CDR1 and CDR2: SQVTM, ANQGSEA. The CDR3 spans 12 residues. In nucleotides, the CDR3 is TGCAGCGTTGTCGTGCGGGCGGATACGCAGTATTTT. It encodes CSVVVRADTQYF.

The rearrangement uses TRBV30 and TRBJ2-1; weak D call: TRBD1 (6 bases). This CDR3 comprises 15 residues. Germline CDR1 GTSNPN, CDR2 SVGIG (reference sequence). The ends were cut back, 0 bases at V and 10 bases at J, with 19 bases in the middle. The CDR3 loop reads CAWSVLETQGHEQFF. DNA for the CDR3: TGTGCCTGGAGTGTACTTGAGACACAGGGACACGAGCAGTTCTTC.

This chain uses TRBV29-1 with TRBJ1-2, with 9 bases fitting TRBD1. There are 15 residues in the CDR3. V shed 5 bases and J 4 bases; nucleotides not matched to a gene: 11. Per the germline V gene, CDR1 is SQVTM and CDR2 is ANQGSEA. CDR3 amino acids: CSVFGQGPMFYGYTF. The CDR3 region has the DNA TGCAGCGTTTTTGGACAGGGGCCGATGTTCTATGGCTACACCTTC.